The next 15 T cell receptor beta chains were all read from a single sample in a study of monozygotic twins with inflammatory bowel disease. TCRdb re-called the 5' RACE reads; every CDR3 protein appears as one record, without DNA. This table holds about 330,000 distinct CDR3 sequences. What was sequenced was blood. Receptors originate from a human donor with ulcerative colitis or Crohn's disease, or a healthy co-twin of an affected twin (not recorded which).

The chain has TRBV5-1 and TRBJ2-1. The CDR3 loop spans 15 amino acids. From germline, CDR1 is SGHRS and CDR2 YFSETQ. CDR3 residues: CASSWPGGGGNEQFF. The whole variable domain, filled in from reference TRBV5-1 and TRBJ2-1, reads KAGVTQTPRYLIKTRGQQVTLSCSPISGHRSVSWYQQTPGQGLQFLFEYFSETQRNKGNFPGRFSGRQFSNSRSEMNVSTLELGDSALYLCASSWPGGGGNEQFFGPGTRLTVL.

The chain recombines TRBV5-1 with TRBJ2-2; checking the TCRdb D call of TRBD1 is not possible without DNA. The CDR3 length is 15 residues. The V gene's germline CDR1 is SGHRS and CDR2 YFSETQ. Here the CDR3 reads CASSKTGGADGELFF.

CDR3 protein: CASSLGTGGQLIRDTQYF. The J gene is TRBJ2-3, the V gene TRBV5-1; TCRdb names TRBD1, which stays unverified in the absence of DNA. The CDR3 covers 18 residues. The germline gives CDR1 SGHRS, CDR2 YFSETQ.

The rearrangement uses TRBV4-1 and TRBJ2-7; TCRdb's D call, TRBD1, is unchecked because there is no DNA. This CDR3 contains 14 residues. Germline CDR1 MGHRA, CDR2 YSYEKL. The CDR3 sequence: CASSHLRVQGGQYF.

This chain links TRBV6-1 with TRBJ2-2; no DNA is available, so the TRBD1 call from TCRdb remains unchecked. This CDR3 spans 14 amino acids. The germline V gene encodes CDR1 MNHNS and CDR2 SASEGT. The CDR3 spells CASTTNTGSGELFF.

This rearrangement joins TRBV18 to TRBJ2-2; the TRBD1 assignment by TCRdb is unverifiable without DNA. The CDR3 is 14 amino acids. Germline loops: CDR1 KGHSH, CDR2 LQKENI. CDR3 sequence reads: CASSPDRASGELFF.

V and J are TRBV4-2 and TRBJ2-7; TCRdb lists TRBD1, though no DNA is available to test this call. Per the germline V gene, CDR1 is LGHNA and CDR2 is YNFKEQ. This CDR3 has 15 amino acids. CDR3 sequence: CASSQEGRGEDEQYF.

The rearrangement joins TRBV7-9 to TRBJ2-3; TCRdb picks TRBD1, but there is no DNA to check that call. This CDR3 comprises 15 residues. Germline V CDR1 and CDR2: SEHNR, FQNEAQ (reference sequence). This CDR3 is CASSRPDRDADTQYF.

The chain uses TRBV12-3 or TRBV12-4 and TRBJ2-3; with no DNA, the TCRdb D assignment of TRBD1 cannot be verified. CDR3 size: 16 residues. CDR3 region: CASSPGRWGAADTQYF.

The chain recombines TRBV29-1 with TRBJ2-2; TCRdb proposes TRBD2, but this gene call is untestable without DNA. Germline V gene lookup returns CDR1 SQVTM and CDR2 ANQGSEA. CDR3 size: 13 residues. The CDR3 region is CSVGRGGAGELFF.

The CDR3 spells CASTVAGGTNTGELFF. The chain joins TRBV7-8 to TRBJ2-2; TCRdb names TRBD1, which stays unverified in the absence of DNA. Germline loops: CDR1 SGHVS, CDR2 FQNEAQ. The CDR3 sequence is 16 residues long.

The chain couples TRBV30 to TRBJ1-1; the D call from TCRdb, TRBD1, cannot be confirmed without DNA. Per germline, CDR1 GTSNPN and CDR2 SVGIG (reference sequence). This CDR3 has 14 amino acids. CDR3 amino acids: CAWRPGTGGERAFF.

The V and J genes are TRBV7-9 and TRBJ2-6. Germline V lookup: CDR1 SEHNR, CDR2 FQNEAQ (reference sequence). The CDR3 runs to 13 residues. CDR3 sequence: CASSFPGANVLTF.

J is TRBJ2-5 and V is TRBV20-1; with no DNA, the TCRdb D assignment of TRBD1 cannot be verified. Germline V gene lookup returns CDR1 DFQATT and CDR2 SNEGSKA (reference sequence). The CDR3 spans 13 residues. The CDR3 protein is CSARAGVEETQYF.

This chain's CDR3 is CASSLPRHKTSGDSYEQYF. This rearrangement joins TRBV12-3 or TRBV12-4 to TRBJ2-7; as DNA is missing, the TRBD2 call by TCRdb cannot be tested. CDR3 length: 19 residues.